This T cell receptor beta chain stems from a study of T cell repertoires in cytomegalovirus infection. Study background: Matching HLA type and CMV infection were both indicated by public TCR beta signatures. Study results and limitations: Adding up the frequency of public TCR beta families identified people who carried CMV plus the relevant HLA. Across the ex vivo response, the dominant clonotypes were HLA-C-restricted CMV-specific TCR beta clonotypes.

The germline V and J ends were trimmed by 5 bases and 3 bases, with 10 bases remaining between them. Germline V CDR1 and CDR2: DFQATT, SNEGSKA (reference sequence). The CDR3 is made up of 12 amino acids. TCRdb analysed the reads with MiXCR anew, one entry per CDR3 protein. The sample includes over 90,000 distinct CDR3 sequences, more than 15% of them seen just once. Worth noting for this clonotype: Its cognate antigen is unknown.

Sequenced: PBMCs. This TCR was sampled from a human donor in good health (CMV status not recorded). Some clones in this sample may be carry-over from other donors' samples. The V call is TRBV20-1, the J call TRBJ1-2; D may be TRBD1 (6 bases). CDR3 amino acids: CSADRHYYGYTF. DNA of the CDR3: TGCAGTGCTGACAGGCACTACTATGGCTACACCTTC.